These 2 T cell receptor beta chains were sequenced from one sample in a study of cytomegalovirus exposure and HLA in healthy donors. The study ran its PCR with 60 Vbeta and 13 Jbeta primers. Generated by immunoSEQ multiplex PCR, the TCRdb table keeps only in-frame clones and is missing some. The table has about 140,000 clones, about four fifths seen once. The specimen sequenced was PBMCs. The receptors stem from a woman aged 18-29 years in good health and CMV-seropositive.

V usage is TRBV7-9 and J usage is TRBJ2-7; 8 positions agree with TRBD1. V was pared by 4 bases and J by 5 bases, with 13 bases of the junction left unmatched. The CDR3 sequence is 16 residues long. Germline CDR1 reads SEHNR; CDR2 reads FQNEAQ (reference sequence). In nucleotides, the CDR3 is TGTGCCAGCAGCTCCGATCGGACAGGGAAATCCGACGAGCAGTACTTC. Amino acids: CASSSDRTGKSDEQYF.

CDR3 coding DNA: TGTGCCAGCAGCCAGTACAGGGTTGGCTACACCTTC. This gives the protein CASSQYRVGYTF. The V call is TRBV14, the J call TRBJ1-2; maybe TRBD1 (6 bases). The CDR3 is 12 residues long. The germline V gene has CDR1 SGHDN and CDR2 FVKESK. The V and J ends lost 3 bases and 7 bases respectively, with 9 bases between them. The full variable domain, rest sourced from reference TRBV14 and TRBJ1-2, is EAGVTQFPSHSVIEKGQTVTLRCDPISGHDNLYWYRRVMGKEIKFLLHFVKESKQDESGMPNNRFLAERTGGTYSTLKVQPAELEDSGVYFCASSQYRVGYTFGSGTRLTVV.